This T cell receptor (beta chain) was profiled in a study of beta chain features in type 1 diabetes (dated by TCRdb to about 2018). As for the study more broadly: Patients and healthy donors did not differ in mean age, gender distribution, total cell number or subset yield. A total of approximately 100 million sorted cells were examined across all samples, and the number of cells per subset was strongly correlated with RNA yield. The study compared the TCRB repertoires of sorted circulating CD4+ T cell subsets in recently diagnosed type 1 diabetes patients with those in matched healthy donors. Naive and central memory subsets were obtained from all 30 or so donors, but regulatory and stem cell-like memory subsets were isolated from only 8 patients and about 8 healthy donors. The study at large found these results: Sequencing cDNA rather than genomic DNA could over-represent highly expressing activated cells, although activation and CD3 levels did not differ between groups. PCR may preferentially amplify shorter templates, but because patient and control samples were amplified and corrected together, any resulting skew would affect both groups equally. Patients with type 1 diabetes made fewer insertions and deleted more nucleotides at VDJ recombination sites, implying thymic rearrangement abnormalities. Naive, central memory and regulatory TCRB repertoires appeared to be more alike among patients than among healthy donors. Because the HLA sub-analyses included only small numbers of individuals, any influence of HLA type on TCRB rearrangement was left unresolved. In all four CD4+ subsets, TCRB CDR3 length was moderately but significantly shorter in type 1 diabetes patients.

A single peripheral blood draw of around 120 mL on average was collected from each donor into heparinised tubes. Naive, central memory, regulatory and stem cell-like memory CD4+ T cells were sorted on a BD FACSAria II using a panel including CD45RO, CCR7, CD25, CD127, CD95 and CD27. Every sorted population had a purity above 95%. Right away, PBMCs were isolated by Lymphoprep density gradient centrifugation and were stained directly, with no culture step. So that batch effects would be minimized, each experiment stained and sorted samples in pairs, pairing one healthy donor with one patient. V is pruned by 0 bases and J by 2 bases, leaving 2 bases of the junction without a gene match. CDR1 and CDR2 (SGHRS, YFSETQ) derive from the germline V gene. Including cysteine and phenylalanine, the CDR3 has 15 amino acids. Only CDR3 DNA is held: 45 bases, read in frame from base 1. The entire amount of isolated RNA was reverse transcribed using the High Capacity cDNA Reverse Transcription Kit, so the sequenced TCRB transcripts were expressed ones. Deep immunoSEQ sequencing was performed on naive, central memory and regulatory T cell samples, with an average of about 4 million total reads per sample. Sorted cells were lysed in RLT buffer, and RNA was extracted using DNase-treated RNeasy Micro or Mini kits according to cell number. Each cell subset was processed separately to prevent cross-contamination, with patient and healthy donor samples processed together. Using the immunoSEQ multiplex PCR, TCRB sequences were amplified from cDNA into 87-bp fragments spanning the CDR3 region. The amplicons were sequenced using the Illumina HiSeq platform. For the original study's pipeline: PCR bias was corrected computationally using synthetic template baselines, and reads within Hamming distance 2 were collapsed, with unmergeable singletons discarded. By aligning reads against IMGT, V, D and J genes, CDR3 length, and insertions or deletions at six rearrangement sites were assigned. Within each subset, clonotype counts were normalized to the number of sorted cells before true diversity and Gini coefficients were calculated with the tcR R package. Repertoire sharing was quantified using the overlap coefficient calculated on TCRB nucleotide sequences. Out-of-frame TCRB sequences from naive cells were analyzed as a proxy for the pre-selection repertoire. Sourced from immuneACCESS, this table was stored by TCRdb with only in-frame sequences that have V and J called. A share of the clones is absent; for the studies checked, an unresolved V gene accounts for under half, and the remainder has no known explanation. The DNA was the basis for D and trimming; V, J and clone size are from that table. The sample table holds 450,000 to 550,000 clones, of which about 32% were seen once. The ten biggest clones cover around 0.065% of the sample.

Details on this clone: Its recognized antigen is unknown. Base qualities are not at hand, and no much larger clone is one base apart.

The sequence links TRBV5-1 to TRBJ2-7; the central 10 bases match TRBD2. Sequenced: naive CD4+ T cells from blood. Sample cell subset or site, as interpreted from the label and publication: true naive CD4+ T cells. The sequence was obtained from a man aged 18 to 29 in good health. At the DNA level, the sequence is TGCGCCAGCAGCTTGGTCCTAGCGGGAGCCTACGAGCAGTACTTC. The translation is CASSLVLAGAYEQYF.